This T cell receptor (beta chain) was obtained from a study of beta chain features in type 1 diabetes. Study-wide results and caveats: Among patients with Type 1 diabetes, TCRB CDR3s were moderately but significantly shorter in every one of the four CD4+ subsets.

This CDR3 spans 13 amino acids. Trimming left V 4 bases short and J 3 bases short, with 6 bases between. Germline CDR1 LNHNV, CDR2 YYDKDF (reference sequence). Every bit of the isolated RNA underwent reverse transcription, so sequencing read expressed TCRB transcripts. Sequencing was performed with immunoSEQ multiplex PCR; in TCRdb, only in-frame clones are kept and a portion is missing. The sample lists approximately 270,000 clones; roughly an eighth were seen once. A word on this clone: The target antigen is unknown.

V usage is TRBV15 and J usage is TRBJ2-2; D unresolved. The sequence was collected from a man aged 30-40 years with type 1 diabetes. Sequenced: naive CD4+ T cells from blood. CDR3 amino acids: CATSIVYTGELFF. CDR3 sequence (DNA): TGTGCCACCAGCATAGTATACACCGGGGAGCTGTTTTTT.